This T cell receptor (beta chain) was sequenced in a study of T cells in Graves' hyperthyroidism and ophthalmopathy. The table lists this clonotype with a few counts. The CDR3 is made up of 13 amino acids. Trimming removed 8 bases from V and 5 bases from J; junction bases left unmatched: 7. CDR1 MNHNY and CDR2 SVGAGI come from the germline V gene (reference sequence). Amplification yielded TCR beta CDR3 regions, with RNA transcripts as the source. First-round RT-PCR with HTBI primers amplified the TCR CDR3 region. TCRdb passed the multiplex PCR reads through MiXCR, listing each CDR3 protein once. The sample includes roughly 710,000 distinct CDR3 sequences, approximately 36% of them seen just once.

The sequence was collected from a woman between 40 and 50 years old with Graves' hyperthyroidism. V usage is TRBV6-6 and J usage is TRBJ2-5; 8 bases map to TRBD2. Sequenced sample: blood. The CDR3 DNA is TGTGCCAGCTACGCGGGGGGCGGGGAGACCCAGTACTTC. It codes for CASYAGGGETQYF.